The 4 T cell receptor beta chains reported below all come from one sample, sequenced in a study of blood T cell repertoires in COVID-19 (dated by TCRdb to about 2020). The library was made by the immunoSEQ multiplex PCR assay. Here the immuneACCESS table is served through TCRdb, limited to in-frame sequences with V and J called. Missing clones are a known gap in these copies; in checked studies unresolved V genes cover under half, and the rest lacks a known reason. The sample table holds roughly 51,000 clones, of which roughly 91% were seen once. The top ten clonotypes cover about 6.7% of the sample. The sequenced sample consisted of peripheral blood. These receptors originate from a man between 50 and 59 years old with active COVID-19.

The V call is TRBV5-5, the J call TRBJ2-1, with 8 bases fitting TRBD1. The CDR3 spans 15 residues. CDR1 and CDR2 from the germline V gene are SGHKS and YYEKEE (reference sequence). The V and J ends lost 3 bases and 4 bases, in that order; junction bases with no gene match: 6. CDR3 sequence (DNA): TGTGCCAGCAGCTCGACAGGGGCTACGTACAATGAGCAGTTCTTC. Translation: CASSSTGATYNEQFF.

The chain employs TRBV23-1 and TRBJ2-3, with 9 bases that match TRBD1. TRBV23-1 is flagged as an ORF with uncertain function. The CDR3 is made up of 15 amino acids. The V gene end was trimmed by 8 bases and the J gene end by 4 bases; junction bases not matched to a gene: 10. DNA of the CDR3: TGCGCCAGCGGCCAACAGGGGGCTAGGTCAGATACGCAGTATTTT. Protein product: CASGQQGARSDTQYF.

V gene TRBV18 combines with J gene TRBJ2-7; tentative D call: TRBD1 (5 bases). The CDR3 is 16 amino acids. Germline loops: CDR1 KGHSH, CDR2 LQKENI. The V end was cut by 3 bases, the J end by 1 base, with 16 bases between. The CDR3 spells CASSPKDSVGSYEQYF. CDR3 bases: TGTGCCAGCTCACCGAAAGACAGCGTAGGGTCCTACGAGCAGTACTTC.

The rearrangement joins TRBV9 to TRBJ1-2; the D is unclear. Per the germline V gene, CDR1 is SGDLS and CDR2 is YYNGEE. Trimming took 4 bases from V and 8 from J, leaving 15 bases between them. There are 13 residues in the CDR3. CDR3 DNA sequence: TGTGCCAGCAGCCCCGTAGACTGGTCCGGCTACACCTTC. Encoded protein: CASSPVDWSGYTF.